These T cell receptor beta chains were read from a single sample in a study of cytomegalovirus exposure and HLA in healthy donors. This table comes from immunoSEQ multiplex PCR, and its TCRdb copy is limited to in-frame clones, with some not included. Among some 180,000 clones, approximately 9.5% were seen once, and the ten largest hold 1% to 1.5%. Material: PBMCs. The receptors stem from a woman in her twenties or thirties in good health and CMV-seropositive. The CDR3 runs from the conserved cysteine through the conserved F or W. Fields, in order: clone size, J gene, D gene, CDR3 length, V gene, CDR3 protein, CDR3 DNA. The D gene is left open where the match is weak. Some rows have no size entry. The others give once, few or many, or a class for an expanded clone.

abundance: -; j_gene: TRBJ1-1; d_gene: -; len: 11; v_gene: TRBV19; CDR3aa: CASLRETEAFF; CDR3nt: TGTGCCAGCTTACGAGAAACTGAAGCTTTCTTT
abundance: few; j_gene: TRBJ2-7; d_gene: -; len: 14; v_gene: TRBV5-1; CDR3aa: CASSFTGHAYEQYF; CDR3nt: TGCGCCAGCAGCTTCACAGGACACGCCTACGAGCAGTACTTC
abundance: -; j_gene: TRBJ2-2; d_gene: -; len: 15; v_gene: TRBV11-2; CDR3aa: CASSLLRVGPGELFF; CDR3nt: TGTGCCAGCAGCCTCCTCCGAGTGGGCCCCGGGGAGCTGTTTTTT
abundance: few; j_gene: TRBJ2-3; d_gene: TRBD2; len: 17; v_gene: TRBV10-2; CDR3aa: CASSFDPGLAVTDTQYF; CDR3nt: TGCGCCAGCAGTTTCGACCCGGGACTAGCGGTGACAGATACGCAGTATTTT
abundance: few; j_gene: TRBJ2-1; d_gene: TRBD2; len: 16; v_gene: TRBV19; CDR3aa: CASSIVGLAGYNEQFF; CDR3nt: TGTGCCAGTAGTATAGTGGGACTAGCGGGGTACAATGAGCAGTTCTTC
abundance: few; j_gene: TRBJ2-1; d_gene: TRBD2; len: 15; v_gene: TRBV6-5; CDR3aa: CASSLRHSTSDEQFF; CDR3nt: TGTGCCAGCAGCCTGCGGCACTCGACTAGCGATGAGCAGTTCTTC
abundance: -; j_gene: TRBJ1-3; d_gene: TRBD1; len: 16; v_gene: TRBV18; CDR3aa: CASSPPNRGSGNTIYF; CDR3nt: TGTGCCAGCTCACCCCCGAACAGGGGGTCTGGAAACACCATATATTTT
abundance: -; j_gene: TRBJ2-7; d_gene: TRBD1; len: 13; v_gene: TRBV10-2; CDR3aa: CASKGQGAREQYF; CDR3nt: TGCGCCAGCAAGGGACAGGGGGCTCGGGAGCAGTACTTC
abundance: -; j_gene: TRBJ2-7; d_gene: TRBD1; len: 13; v_gene: TRBV30; CDR3aa: CAWSGGTAFEKYF; CDR3nt: TGTGCCTGGAGTGGGGGGACAGCGTTCGAGAAGTACTTT
abundance: few; j_gene: TRBJ2-3; d_gene: TRBD2; len: 17; v_gene: TRBV13; CDR3aa: CASSLGRSLAGTDTQYF; CDR3nt: TGTGCCAGCAGCTTAGGCCGCTCTCTAGCGGGCACAGATACGCAGTATTTT
abundance: -; j_gene: TRBJ2-3; d_gene: -; len: 15; v_gene: TRBV5-1; CDR3aa: CASSIIPSSTDTQYF; CDR3nt: TGCGCCAGCAGCATCATTCCTTCGAGTACAGATACGCAGTATTTT
abundance: -; j_gene: TRBJ2-7; d_gene: -; len: 15; v_gene: TRBV9; CDR3aa: CASSVDPGLNIEQYF; CDR3nt: TGTGCCAGCAGCGTAGATCCGGGACTTAACATCGAGCAGTACTTC
abundance: -; j_gene: TRBJ2-7; d_gene: TRBD2; len: 16; v_gene: TRBV7-2; CDR3aa: CASSLRSGGITYEQYF; CDR3nt: TGTGCCAGCAGCTTACGTAGCGGGGGAATCACCTACGAGCAGTACTTC
abundance: -; j_gene: TRBJ2-1; d_gene: TRBD1; len: 15; v_gene: TRBV19; CDR3aa: CASRAGGQGYNEQFF; CDR3nt: TGTGCCAGTAGGGCAGGGGGACAGGGCTACAATGAGCAGTTCTTC
abundance: few; j_gene: TRBJ2-7; d_gene: TRBD1; len: 15; v_gene: TRBV5-6; CDR3aa: CASSGAGGHPYEQYF; CDR3nt: TGTGCCAGCAGCGGCGCAGGGGGCCACCCCTACGAGCAGTACTTC
abundance: -; j_gene: TRBJ2-7; d_gene: TRBD2; len: 14; v_gene: TRBV27; CDR3aa: CASSFMGGSYEQYF; CDR3nt: TGTGCCAGCAGTTTTATGGGAGGGTCCTACGAGCAGTACTTC
abundance: -; j_gene: TRBJ1-2; d_gene: -; len: 12; v_gene: TRBV12-5; CDR3aa: CASGSRYYGYTF; CDR3nt: TGTGCTAGTGGATCCCGGTACTATGGCTACACCTTC
abundance: -; j_gene: TRBJ2-7; d_gene: -; len: 14; v_gene: TRBV30; CDR3aa: CAWSVRALSYEQYF; CDR3nt: TGTGCCTGGAGTGTGAGGGCCCTCTCCTACGAGCAGTACTTC
abundance: few; j_gene: TRBJ2-1; d_gene: -; len: 11; v_gene: TRBV5-6; CDR3aa: CASSLGTRQFF; CDR3nt: TGTGCCAGCAGCTTGGGGACTCGGCAGTTCTTC
abundance: -; j_gene: TRBJ2-1; d_gene: -; len: 11; v_gene: TRBV20-1; CDR3aa: CSAERVNEQFF; CDR3nt: TGCAGTGCGGAGCGAGTTAATGAGCAGTTCTTC
abundance: few; j_gene: TRBJ1-5; d_gene: -; len: 15; v_gene: TRBV7-9; CDR3aa: CASSSDSYSNQPQHF; CDR3nt: TGTGCCAGCAGCTCTGACAGCTATAGCAATCAGCCCCAGCATTTT
abundance: -; j_gene: TRBJ1-1; d_gene: -; len: 11; v_gene: TRBV7-9; CDR3aa: CASTREGLAFF; CDR3nt: TGTGCCAGCACCAGGGAGGGTTTAGCTTTCTTT
abundance: few; j_gene: TRBJ1-2; d_gene: TRBD1; len: 15; v_gene: TRBV5-4; CDR3aa: CASSLGQGAHYGYTF; CDR3nt: TGTGCCAGCAGCTTGGGGCAGGGGGCCCACTATGGCTACACCTTC